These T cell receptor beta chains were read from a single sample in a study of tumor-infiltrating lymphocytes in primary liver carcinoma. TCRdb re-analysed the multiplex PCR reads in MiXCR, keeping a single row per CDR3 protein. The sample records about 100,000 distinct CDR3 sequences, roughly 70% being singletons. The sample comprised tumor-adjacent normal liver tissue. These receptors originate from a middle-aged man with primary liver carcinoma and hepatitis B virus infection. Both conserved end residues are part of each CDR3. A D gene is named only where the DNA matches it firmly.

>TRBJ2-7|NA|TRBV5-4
CASSPGFSYEQYF
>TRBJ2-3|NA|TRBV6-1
CASRRAVADTQYF
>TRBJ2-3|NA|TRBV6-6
CASSYTGDTQYF
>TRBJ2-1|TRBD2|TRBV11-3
CASSLVWTSNEKLF
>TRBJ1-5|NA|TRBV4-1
CASSHLGGGQPHHF
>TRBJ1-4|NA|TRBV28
CASSSNEKLFF
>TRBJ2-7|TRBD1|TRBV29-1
CSVKRTGPLKEQYF
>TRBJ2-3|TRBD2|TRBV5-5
CASSLAGLAGTTDTQYF
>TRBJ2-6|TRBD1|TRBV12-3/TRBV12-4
CASRGTGADSGINVLTF
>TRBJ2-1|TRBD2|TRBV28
CASTGRGGLADYNDQFF
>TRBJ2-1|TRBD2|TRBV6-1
CASSERASGSTYYEQFF
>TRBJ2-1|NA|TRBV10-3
CVISESPGRGARTSYNEQFF
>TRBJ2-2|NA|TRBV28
CASSLGLTYGTGKLFF
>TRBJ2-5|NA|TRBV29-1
CSVEKRAQYF
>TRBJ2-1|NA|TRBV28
CASSKVNEQLF
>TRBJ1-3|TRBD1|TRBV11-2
CASSPLDRGLNTIYF
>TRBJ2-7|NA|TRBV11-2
CASSLDFGTPSSYEKYF
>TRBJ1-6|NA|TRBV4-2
CASSESRGGAYLPLHF
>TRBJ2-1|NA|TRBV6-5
CASSYQELSGEAEQFF
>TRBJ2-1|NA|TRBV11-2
CASNVDRPSYNEKFF
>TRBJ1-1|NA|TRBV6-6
CASSSVSHAFF
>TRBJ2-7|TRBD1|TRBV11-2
CASSSAGTGYEQYF
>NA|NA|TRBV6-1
CASSEPASGSYSTDTQHF
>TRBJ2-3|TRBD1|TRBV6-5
CASGRTGGTDTQYF
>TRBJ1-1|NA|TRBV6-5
CASSYTRGGGLEALF
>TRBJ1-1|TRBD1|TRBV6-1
CASSPQGARAEAFF
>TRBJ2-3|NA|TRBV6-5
CVSSYPCRDTQYF
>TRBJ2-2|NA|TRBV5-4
CASSLPGTLTGELFF
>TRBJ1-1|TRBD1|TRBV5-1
CASSLITGETEAVF
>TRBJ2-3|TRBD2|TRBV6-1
CASIQLAGLTTGTRYF
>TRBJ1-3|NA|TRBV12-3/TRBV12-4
CASSETASGNTIYF
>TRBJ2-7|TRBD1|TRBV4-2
CASSQEGAGSYERYF
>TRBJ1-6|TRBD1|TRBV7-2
CASSQTGDSPLHF
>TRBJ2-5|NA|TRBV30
CAWIGQQETQYF
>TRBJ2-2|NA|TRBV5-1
CASSLAGRTDAGELFF
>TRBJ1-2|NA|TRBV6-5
CANSFPLQGGRDYGCTF
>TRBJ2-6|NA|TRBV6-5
CASSYLGGSGANALTF
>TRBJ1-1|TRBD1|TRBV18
CASSPGQDMNTEAFF
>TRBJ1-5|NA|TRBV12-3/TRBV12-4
CVSNTTREPHHF
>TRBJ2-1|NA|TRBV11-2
CTSSSAAGGNEQLF
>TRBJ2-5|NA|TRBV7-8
CASSSVMTGVGETQYF
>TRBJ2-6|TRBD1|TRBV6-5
CASSLWTGMKAGANVMTF
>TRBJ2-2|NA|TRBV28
CASTRGQNTGELFF
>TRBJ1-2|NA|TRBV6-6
CASSCSRGNYGYTF
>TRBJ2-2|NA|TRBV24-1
CATSGGDESENTGELFF
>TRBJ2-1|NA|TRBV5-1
CASSLAGQAGPIRSYNEQFF
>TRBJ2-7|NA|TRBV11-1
CASSFHPSSGLNSYEQYF
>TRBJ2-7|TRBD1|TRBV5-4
CTNSGTGSNYEQYF
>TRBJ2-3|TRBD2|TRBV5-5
CASSRGEGSGRIITDTQYF
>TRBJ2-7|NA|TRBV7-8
CVSSLDYYEQYF
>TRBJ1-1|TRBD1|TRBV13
CASSFGQGAFF
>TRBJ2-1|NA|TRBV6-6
CASSSPETSGSYNEQFF
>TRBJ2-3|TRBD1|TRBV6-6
CASSYVWVRGLTDTQYF
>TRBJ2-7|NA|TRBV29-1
CSVEVANGSYEQYF